These 7 T cell receptor beta chains share one sample of origin, sequenced in a study of molecular identifiers for immune sequencing clone quantification listed by TCRdb under 2018. To prepare the library, PCR was applied. Sequencing was carried out with an Illumina HiSeq 4000. TCRdb handled the public reads itself, with Q25 trimming in fastp and clone calling in MiXCR, and kept productive beta chains. Each CDR3 protein appears once, grouped with its most common genes and DNA. Across this sample there are around 460,000 distinct CDR3 sequences, with about 20% seen only once. The ten most abundant clones make up about 0.8% of the sample. The specimen sequenced was naive CD8+ T cells from blood, with Jurkat cell RNA spiked in. Interpreted using the paper, the cell subset or site label stands for: FACS-sorted CD8+CD4-CCR7+CD45RA+ naive T cells. These receptors all come from a human donor in good health. Some libraries in this study had Jurkat cell RNA spiked in.

The CDR3 DNA follows: TGTGCAAGTCGCTTAGATGTGGGGGCGCTCGACACCGGGGAGCTGTTTTTT. This codes for CASRLDVGALDTGELFF. The J gene is TRBJ2-2, the V gene TRBV12-2; TRBD1, the D gene given by the table, was not confirmed from the DNA. TRBV12-2 is assigned pseudogene status. CDR3 length: 17 amino acids.

This clonotype occurred many times. This chain links TRBV7-6 with TRBJ2-2; D gene uncertain. The V and J ends lost 1 base and 4 bases respectively, with 4 bases between them. The CDR3 is 13 amino acids. The V gene's germline CDR1 is SGHVS and CDR2 FNYEAQ. The CDR3 region has the DNA TGTGCCAGCAGCTTAGGGTTCACCGGGGAGCTGTTTTTT. It codes for CASSLGFTGELFF.

The chain couples TRBV2 to TRBJ2-3; the match to TRBD2 covers 11 bases. Trimming at V came to 9 bases and at J to 2 bases, leaving 7 bases not matched to a gene. The CDR3 extends over 15 amino acids. Germline lookup yields CDR1 SNHLY and CDR2 FYNNEI. The CDR3 DNA reads as TGTGCCAGAAGAGGGACTAGCGGAACCACAGATACGCAGTATTTT. As protein: CARRGTSGTTDTQYF.

This clonotype came up a few times. The chain is built from TRBV25-1 and TRBJ2-7, with no clear D. V lost 4 bases to trimming and J lost 6 bases, with 19 bases between them. CDR1 is MGHDK and CDR2 is SYGVNS in the germline V gene. The CDR3 contains 15 residues. The CDR3, as DNA: TGTGCCAGCAGTGCGACCGACTCACACCCACTCGAGCAGTACTTC. Translating it yields CASSATDSHPLEQYF.

The sample holds many counts of this clonotype. The chain combines TRBV7-9 with TRBJ1-5; 7 nucleotides line up with TRBD1. The CDR3 runs 17 residues. With 1 base clipped from V and 0 bases from J, the junction kept 6 bases outside the gene matches. Germline V gene sequence: CDR1 SEHNR, CDR2 FQNEAQ (reference sequence). The CDR3 protein is CASSLEGQQYSNQPQHF. CDR3 bases: TGTGCCAGCAGCTTAGAGGGACAGCAGTATAGCAATCAGCCCCAGCATTTT.

This clonotype was found many times. The DNA for the CDR3 is TGTGCCACCGCATTACAGGGACCATCTCAGCCCCAGCATTTT. Translated, it gives CATALQGPSQPQHF. The chain carries TRBV27 and TRBJ1-5; the D gene is possibly TRBD1 (6 bases). V lost 10 bases to trimming and J lost 6 bases, with 19 bases between them. Germline CDR1 reads MNHEY; CDR2 reads SMNVEV (reference sequence). There are 14 residues in the CDR3.

The table lists this clonotype with many counts. The genes are TRBV7-9 and TRBJ1-5; TRBD1 might be the D (5 bases). Germline V gene data show CDR1 as SEHNR and CDR2 as FQNEAQ (reference sequence). Trimming cost V 5 bases and J 3 bases, with 20 bases left between them. The CDR3 runs 17 residues. CDR3: CASSPGLGTRNNQPQHF. CDR3 nucleotide sequence: TGTGCCAGCAGCCCTGGTTTAGGGACTCGGAACAATCAGCCCCAGCATTTT.